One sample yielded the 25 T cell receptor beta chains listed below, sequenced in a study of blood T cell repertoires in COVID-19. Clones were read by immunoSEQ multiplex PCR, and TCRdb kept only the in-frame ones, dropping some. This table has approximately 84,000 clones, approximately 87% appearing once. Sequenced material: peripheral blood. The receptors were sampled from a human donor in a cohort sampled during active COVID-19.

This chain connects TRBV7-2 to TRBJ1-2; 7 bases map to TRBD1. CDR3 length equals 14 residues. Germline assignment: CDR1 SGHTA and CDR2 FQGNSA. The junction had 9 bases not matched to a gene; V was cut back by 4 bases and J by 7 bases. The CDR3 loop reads CASSSSQGTTGYTF. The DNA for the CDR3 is TGTGCCAGCAGCTCATCACAGGGGACAACTGGCTACACCTTC.

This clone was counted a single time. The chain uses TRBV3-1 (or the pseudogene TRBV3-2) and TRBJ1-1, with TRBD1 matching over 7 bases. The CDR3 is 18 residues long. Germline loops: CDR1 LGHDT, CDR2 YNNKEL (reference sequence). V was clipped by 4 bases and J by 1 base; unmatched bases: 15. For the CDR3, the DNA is TGTGCCAGCAGCCCGCGGACAGGTATTCTCGAGGGGAACACTGAAGCTTTCTTT. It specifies CASSPRTGILEGNTEAFF.

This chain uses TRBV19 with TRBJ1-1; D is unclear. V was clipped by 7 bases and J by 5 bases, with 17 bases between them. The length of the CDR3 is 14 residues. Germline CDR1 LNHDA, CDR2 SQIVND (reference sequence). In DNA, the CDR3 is TGTGCCAGTAAGGAGGCAGACGAAATGACTGAAGCTTTCTTT. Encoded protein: CASKEADEMTEAFF.

This chain's CDR3 is CASSGSTGGGEQYF. CDR3 sequence (DNA): TGCGCCAGCAGCGGGTCGACAGGGGGCGGCGAGCAGTACTTC. This chain links TRBV5-1 with TRBJ2-7, with 10 bases aligning to TRBD1. CDR3 size: 14 residues. V was clipped by 4 bases and J by 6 bases; unmatched bases: 7. The germline CDR1 and CDR2 sequences are SGHRS and YFSETQ.

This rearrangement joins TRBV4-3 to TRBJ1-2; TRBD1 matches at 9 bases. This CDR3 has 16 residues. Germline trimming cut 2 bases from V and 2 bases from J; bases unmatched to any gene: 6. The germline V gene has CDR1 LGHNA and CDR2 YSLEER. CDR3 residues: CASSQRPGTGNYGYTF. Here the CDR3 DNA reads TGCGCCAGCAGCCAACGACCCGGGACAGGGAACTATGGCTACACCTTC.

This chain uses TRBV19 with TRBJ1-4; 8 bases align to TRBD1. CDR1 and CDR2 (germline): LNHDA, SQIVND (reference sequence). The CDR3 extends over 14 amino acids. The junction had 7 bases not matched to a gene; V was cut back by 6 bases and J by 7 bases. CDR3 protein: CASSPSGTGEKLFF. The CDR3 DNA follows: TGTGCCAGTAGCCCATCCGGGACAGGTGAAAAACTGTTTTTT.

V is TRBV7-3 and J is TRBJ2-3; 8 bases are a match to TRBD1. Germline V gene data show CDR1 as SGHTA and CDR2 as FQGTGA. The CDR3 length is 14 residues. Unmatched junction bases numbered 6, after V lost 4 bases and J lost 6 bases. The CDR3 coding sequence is TGTGCCAGCAGCTCGTCAGGGGGCTGGGATACGCAGTATTTT. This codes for CASSSSGGWDTQYF.

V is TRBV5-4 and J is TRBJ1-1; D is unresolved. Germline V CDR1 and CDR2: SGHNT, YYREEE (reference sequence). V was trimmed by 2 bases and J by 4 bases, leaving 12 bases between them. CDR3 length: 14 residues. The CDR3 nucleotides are TGTGCCAGCAGCTTTGCGGGTGCCAGCACTGAAGCTTTCTTT. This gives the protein CASSFAGASTEAFF.

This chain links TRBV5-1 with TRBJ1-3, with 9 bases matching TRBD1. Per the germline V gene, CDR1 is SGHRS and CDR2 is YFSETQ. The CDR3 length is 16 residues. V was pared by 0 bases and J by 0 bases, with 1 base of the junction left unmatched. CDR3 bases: TGCGCCAGCAGCTTGGACAGGGGGCTCTCTGGAAACACCATATATTTT. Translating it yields CASSLDRGLSGNTIYF. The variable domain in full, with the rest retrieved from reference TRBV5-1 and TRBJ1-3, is KAGVTQTPRYLIKTRGQQVTLSCSPISGHRSVSWYQQTPGQGLQFLFEYFSETQRNKGNFPGRFSGRQFSNSRSEMNVSTLELGDSALYLCASSLDRGLSGNTIYFGEGSWLTVV.

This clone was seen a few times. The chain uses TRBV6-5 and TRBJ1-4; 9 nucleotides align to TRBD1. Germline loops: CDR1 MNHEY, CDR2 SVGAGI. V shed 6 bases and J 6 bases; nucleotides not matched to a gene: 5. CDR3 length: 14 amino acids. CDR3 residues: CASRRTGADEKLFF. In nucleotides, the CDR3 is TGTGCCAGCAGAAGGACAGGGGCGGATGAAAAACTGTTTTTT.

The CDR3 DNA sequence: TGTGCCAGCAGGGAGAACAGGGGATCGCAATCACCCCTCCACTTT. Translated: CASRENRGSQSPLHF. The V and J genes are TRBV11-2 and TRBJ1-6; the match to TRBD1 covers 7 bases. This CDR3 region has 15 residues. V shed 6 bases and J 10 bases; nucleotides not matched to a gene: 12. Germline lookup yields CDR1 SGHAT and CDR2 FQNNGV.

The CDR3 protein is CASSAQGPYEQYF. Here the CDR3 DNA reads TGTGCCAGCAGCGCACAGGGCCCCTACGAGCAGTACTTC. This chain uses TRBV6-2 or TRBV6-3 with TRBJ2-7; D possibly corresponds to TRBD1 (6 bases). CDR3 size: 13 residues. Germline-derived CDR1 and CDR2 are MNHEY and SVGEGT. With 6 bases removed from V and 2 bases from J, the gap between germline ends came to 11 bases.

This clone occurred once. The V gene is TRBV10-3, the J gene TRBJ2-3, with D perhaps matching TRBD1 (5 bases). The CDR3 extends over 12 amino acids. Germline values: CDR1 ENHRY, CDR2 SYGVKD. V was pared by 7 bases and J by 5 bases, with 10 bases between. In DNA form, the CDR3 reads TGTGCCATCAAGCAGGACAAAGATACGCAGTATTTT. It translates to CAIKQDKDTQYF.

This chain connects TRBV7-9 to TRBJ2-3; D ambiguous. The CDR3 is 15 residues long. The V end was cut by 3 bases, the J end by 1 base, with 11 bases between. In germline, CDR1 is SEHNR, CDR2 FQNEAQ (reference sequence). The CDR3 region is CASSFRDIRTDTQYF. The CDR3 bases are TGTGCCAGCAGCTTTCGCGACATACGCACAGATACGCAGTATTTT.

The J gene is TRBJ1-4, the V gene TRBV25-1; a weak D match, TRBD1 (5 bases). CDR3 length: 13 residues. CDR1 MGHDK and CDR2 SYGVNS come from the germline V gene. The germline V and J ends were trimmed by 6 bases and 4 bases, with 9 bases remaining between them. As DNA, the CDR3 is TGTGCCAGCAGGGGGGGGGTTAATGAAAAACTGTTTTTT. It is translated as CASRGGVNEKLFF.

CDR3: CASSKTGGSETQYF. CDR3 bases: TGTGCCAGTAGTAAAACGGGCGGGAGTGAGACCCAGTACTTC. The V gene is TRBV19, the J gene TRBJ2-5, with 7 bases that match TRBD2. Germline V gene lookup returns CDR1 LNHDA and CDR2 SQIVND (reference sequence). The ends lost 4 bases at V and 5 bases at J; junction bases unmatched: 7. The CDR3 consists of 14 residues. The whole variable domain, remainder taken from reference TRBV19 and TRBJ2-5, is DGGITQSPKYLFRKEGQNVTLSCEQNLNHDAMYWYRQDPGQGLRLIYYSQIVNDFQKGDIAEGYSVSREKKESFPLTVTSAQKNPTAFYLCASSKTGGSETQYFGPGTRLLVL.

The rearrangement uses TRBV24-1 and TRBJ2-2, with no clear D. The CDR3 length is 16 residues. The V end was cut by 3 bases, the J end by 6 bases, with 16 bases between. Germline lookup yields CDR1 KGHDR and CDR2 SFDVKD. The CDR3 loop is CATSDPTNLSAGELFF. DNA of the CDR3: TGTGCCACCAGTGATCCTACGAACCTATCCGCCGGGGAGCTGTTTTTT.

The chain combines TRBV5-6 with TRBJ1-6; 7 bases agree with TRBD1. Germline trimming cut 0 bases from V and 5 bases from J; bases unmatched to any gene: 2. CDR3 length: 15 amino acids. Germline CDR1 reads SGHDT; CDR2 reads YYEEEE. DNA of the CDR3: TGTGCCAGCAGCTTGGAGACAGGGCATAATTCACCCCTCCACTTT. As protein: CASSLETGHNSPLHF.

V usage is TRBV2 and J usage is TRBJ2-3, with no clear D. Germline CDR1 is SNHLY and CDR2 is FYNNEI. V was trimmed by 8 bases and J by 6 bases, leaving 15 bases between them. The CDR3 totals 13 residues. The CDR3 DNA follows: TGTGCCAGCTGCGTGGTGTACTCCGATACGCAGTATTTT. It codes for CASCVVYSDTQYF.

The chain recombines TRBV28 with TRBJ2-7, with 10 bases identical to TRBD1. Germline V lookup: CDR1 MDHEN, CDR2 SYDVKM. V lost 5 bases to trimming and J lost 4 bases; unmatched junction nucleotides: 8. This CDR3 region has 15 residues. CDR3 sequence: CASSGTGTGDYEQYF. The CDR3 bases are TGTGCCAGCAGTGGCACCGGGACAGGGGATTACGAGCAGTACTTC.

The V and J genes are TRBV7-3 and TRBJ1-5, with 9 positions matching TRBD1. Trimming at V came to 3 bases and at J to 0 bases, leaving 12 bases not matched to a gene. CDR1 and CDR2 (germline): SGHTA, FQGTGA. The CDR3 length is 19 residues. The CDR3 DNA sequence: TGTGCCAGCAGCTTGACAACAGGGGGCGATAACTATAGCAATCAGCCCCAGCATTTT. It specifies CASSLTTGGDNYSNQPQHF.

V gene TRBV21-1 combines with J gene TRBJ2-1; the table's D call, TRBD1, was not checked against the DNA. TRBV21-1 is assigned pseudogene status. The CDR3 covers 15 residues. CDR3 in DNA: TGTGCCAGCAGCAAAGGGACAGGGGAGTTCAATGAGCAGTTCTTC. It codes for CASSKGTGEFNEQFF.

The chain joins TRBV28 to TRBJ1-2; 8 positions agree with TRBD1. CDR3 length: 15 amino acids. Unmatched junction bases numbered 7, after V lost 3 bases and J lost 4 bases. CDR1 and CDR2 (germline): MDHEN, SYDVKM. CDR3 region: CASSFTTGGSYGYTF. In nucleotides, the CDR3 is TGTGCCAGCAGTTTTACCACAGGGGGGAGCTATGGCTACACCTTC.

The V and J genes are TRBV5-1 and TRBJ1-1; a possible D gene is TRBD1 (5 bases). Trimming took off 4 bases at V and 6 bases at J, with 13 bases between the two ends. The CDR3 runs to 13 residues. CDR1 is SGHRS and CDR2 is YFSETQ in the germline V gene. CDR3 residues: CASSAYAGAEAFF. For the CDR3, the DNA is TGCGCCAGCAGCGCTTACGCGGGGGCTGAAGCTTTCTTT.

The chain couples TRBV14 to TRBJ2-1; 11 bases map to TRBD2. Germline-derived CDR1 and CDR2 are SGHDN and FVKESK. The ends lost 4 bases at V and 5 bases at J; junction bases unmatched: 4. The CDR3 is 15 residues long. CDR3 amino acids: CASSRLAGGDNEQFF. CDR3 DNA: TGTGCCAGCAGCCGGCTAGCGGGGGGAGACAATGAGCAGTTCTTC.